The rows below give T cell receptor beta chains drawn from one sample of a study of early T cells in non-severe SARS-CoV-2 infection. MiXCR was run by TCRdb on the 5' RACE reads, yielding one entry per CDR3 protein. The sample has around 84,000 distinct CDR3 sequences, under 11% seen once. Source: whole blood, taken at baseline. The receptors shown here come from an adult who was a healthcare worker with PCR-confirmed SARS-CoV-2 infection or an uninfected control (not recorded which). The CDR3 runs from the conserved cysteine through the conserved F or W. D genes are given only for firm matches. The listing skips clone size in some rows; elsewhere it reads once, few, many or a size class.

V	size	D	J	DNA	CDR3
TRBV5-1	-	-	TRBJ1-1	TGCGCCAGCAGGGGTTCTGGGGCCCTCAACACTGAAGCTTTCTTT	CASRGSGALNTEAFF
TRBV28	many	-	TRBJ2-6	TGTGCCAGCAGCCCGACAACCCCTGGGGCCAACGTCCTGACTTTC	CASSPTTPGANVLTF
TRBV7-2	few	TRBD2	TRBJ2-1	TGTGCCAGCAGCTTAGTCGGACTAGCGGGAGCCGATGAGCAGTTCTTC	CASSLVGLAGADEQFF
TRBV5-1	-	TRBD1	TRBJ2-7	TGCGTCAGCAGCTTGCGTGGACAGGGGTTCATCGAGCAGTACTTC	CVSSLRGQGFIEQYF
TRBV7-9	many	-	TRBJ2-7	TGTGCCAGCAGCTTAGATGGGTCACCGGCTTACGAGCAGTACTTC	CASSLDGSPAYEQYF
TRBV30	-	TRBD1	TRBJ1-2	TGTGCCCACACGGGACAGAACCTCAACTATGGCTACACCTTC	CAHTGQNLNYGYTF
TRBV3-1	few	-	TRBJ2-5	TGTGCCAGCAGCCCCCCGGGACTTCAAGAGACCCAGTACTTC	CASSPPGLQETQYF
TRBV24-1	once	TRBD1	TRBJ1-6	TGTGCCACCAGTGATGGACAGGGGAGTTCACCCCTCCACTTT	CATSDGQGSSPLHF
TRBV4-2	-	-	TRBJ2-1	TGTGCCAGCACTGGGGACAATGAGCAGTTCTTC	CASTGDNEQFF
TRBV11-2	few	-	TRBJ2-3	TGTGCCAGCAGTCCGACAAAAGGGGGGTTGGATACGCAGTATTTT	CASSPTKGGLDTQYF
TRBV10-3	few	TRBD1	TRBJ2-2	TGTGCCACCACAGGGGACCTGAACACCGGGGAGCTGTTTTTT	CATTGDLNTGELFF
TRBV11-2	-	TRBD2	TRBJ2-1	TGTGCCAGCAGCTTAGCCCGTAGCGGGTTCTACAATGAGCAGTTCTTC	CASSLARSGFYNEQFF
TRBV27	many	-	TRBJ1-1	TGTGCCAGCAGTCACATGTGGGACACTGAAGCTTTCTTT	CASSHMWDTEAFF
TRBV7-8	many	TRBD2	TRBJ2-3	TGTGCCAGCAGCCTTGGGAGGCGGGAGGTGTGGGTCACAGATACGCAGTATTTT	CASSLGRREVWVTDTQYF
TRBV20-1	many	-	TRBJ2-3	TGCAGTGCTAGAGATGGGCTCCCTGGGCGGGACCCCGACACAGATACGCAGTATTTT	CSARDGLPGRDPDTDTQYF
TRBV7-2	few	-	TRBJ1-1	TGTGCCAGCAGCTTACACAGGGTGAACACTGAAGCTTTCTTT	CASSLHRVNTEAFF
TRBV20-1	-	-	TRBJ2-3	TGCAGCCCATCTCACCGGTCCTCCCTCACAGATACGCAGTATTTT	CSPSHRSSLTDTQYF
TRBV27	few	TRBD2	TRBJ2-1	TGTGCCACCGGCCGGGGGCTAGCGGGAGTTGAGCAGTTCTTC	CATGRGLAGVEQFF
TRBV6-2/TRBV6-3	many	TRBD1	TRBJ2-3	TGTGCCAGCAGTGGACCGGGACAGGGTAGAACAGATACGCAGTATTTT	CASSGPGQGRTDTQYF
TRBV12-3/TRBV12-4	few	-	TRBJ1-5	TGTGCCAGCACTTACGCAGGGGGCAATCAGCCCCAGCATTTT	CASTYAGGNQPQHF
TRBV29-1	-	TRBD1	TRBJ2-5	TGCAGCGTTGAAACCCCCCCGACAGGGGTCCAAGAGACCCAGTACTTC	CSVETPPTGVQETQYF
TRBV19	-	-	TRBJ1-5	TGTGCCAGTAGTATAGGACTCTTGGATCAGCCCCAGCATTTT	CASSIGLLDQPQHF
TRBV4-1	-	TRBD2	TRBJ2-7	TGCGCCAGCAGCCAAGATAGGCAGGGCCGACTAGCGGGATACGAGCAGTACTTC	CASSQDRQGRLAGYEQYF
TRBV3-1	few	-	TRBJ1-2	TGTGCCAGCAGCCCTACTTGGGGCAACTATGGCTACACCTTC	CASSPTWGNYGYTF
TRBV7-2	few	TRBD2	TRBJ2-7	TGTGCCAGCAGCTTAACCAGCGGGGCGACCTACGAGCAGTACTTC	CASSLTSGATYEQYF
TRBV4-1	many	TRBD2	TRBJ2-1	TGCGCCAGCAGCCAAGGGTTAGCGGGAGGGCCTTATGAGCAGTTCTTC	CASSQGLAGGPYEQFF
TRBV5-4	many	TRBD2	TRBJ2-3	TGTGCCAGCAGCTTGAGGACTAGCGCCCCAGTTACGCAGTATTTT	CASSLRTSAPVTQYF
TRBV30	-	-	TRBJ1-1	TGTGCCTGGAGTCTGGGTCCGAACACTGAAGCTTTCTTT	CAWSLGPNTEAFF
TRBV18	few	-	TRBJ2-7	TGTGCCAGCTCACCCGGTGGGGGGGAGCAGTACTTC	CASSPGGGEQYF
TRBV7-2	-	TRBD1	TRBJ2-5	TGTGCCAGCAGCATTCGACAGGGGGCGAGGGAGACCCAGTACTTC	CASSIRQGARETQYF
TRBV4-2	many	-	TRBJ2-7	TGTGCCAGCAGCCTCACTGCTACAGGGACGGCTAGGGAGCAGTACTTC	CASSLTATGTAREQYF
TRBV7-9	-	TRBD1	TRBJ2-4	TGTGCCAGCAGCCGGACAGGGGCGGACATTCAGTACTTC	CASSRTGADIQYF
TRBV28	-	-	TRBJ2-5	TGTGCCAGCATCAAAGTGGGCGGCCAAGAGACCCAGTACTTC	CASIKVGGQETQYF
TRBV20-1	many	TRBD2	TRBJ2-1	TGCAGTGCTAGCGGGACTAGCGGTCACAATGAGCAGTTCTTC	CSASGTSGHNEQFF
TRBV20-1	-	TRBD2	TRBJ2-5	TGCAGTGCTAGAATAGCGGGAGGGGAGACCCAGTACTTC	CSARIAGGETQYF
TRBV20-1	-	-	TRBJ2-2	TGCAGTGCTAGAGATCAACAGGGTAACGGGGAGCTGTTTTTT	CSARDQQGNGELFF
TRBV12-3/TRBV12-4	-	-	TRBJ1-1	TGTGCCAGCAGCCTTGGTCAGCACACTGAAGCTTTCTTT	CASSLGQHTEAFF
TRBV7-2	few	-	TRBJ1-2	TGTGCCAGCAGCTTACTGGGGGTTGGCTATGGCTACACCTTC	CASSLLGVGYGYTF
TRBV6-1	once	TRBD2	TRBJ2-3	TGTGCCACAACGGGGCGGGAGTACGCAGATACGCAGTATTTT	CATTGREYADTQYF
TRBV18	-	TRBD2	TRBJ2-2	TGTGCCAGCTCACCTCCGGGACTAGCGAACACCGGGGAGCTGTTTTTT	CASSPPGLANTGELFF
TRBV28	-	-	TRBJ1-1	TGTGCCACCGAAGTCAGGTATCGAGCGAGCACTGAAGCTTTCTTT	CATEVRYRASTEAFF
TRBV7-8	many	-	TRBJ2-1	TGTGCCAGCAGCGTATACGACCCCAATGAGCAGTTCTTC	CASSVYDPNEQFF
TRBV18	many	TRBD1	TRBJ1-1	TGTGCCAGCTCACTGAAGACAGGGGAAACTGAAGCTTTCTTT	CASSLKTGETEAFF
TRBV20-1	few	-	TRBJ2-1	TGCAGTGCCTCGGGCCCAGCCTACAATGAGCAGTTCTTC	CSASGPAYNEQFF
TRBV7-6	-	-	TRBJ1-2	TGTGCCAGCAGCTTGGACTCGGACTATGGCTACACCTTC	CASSLDSDYGYTF
TRBV19	many	TRBD2	TRBJ2-3	TGTGCCAGTACCCCTAGCGGGTGGACAGATACGCAGTATTTT	CASTPSGWTDTQYF
TRBV7-9	-	-	TRBJ1-5	TGTGCCAGCAGCAGTAGGGATCAGCCCCAGCATTTT	CASSSRDQPQHF
TRBV6-6	-	TRBD1	TRBJ2-5	TGTGCCAGCAGTTTCGACAGGGGCCAAGAGACCCAGTACTTC	CASSFDRGQETQYF
TRBV4-1	few	-	TRBJ2-3	TGCGCCAGCAGCCAAGATGGTATCCTCACAGATACGCAGTATTTT	CASSQDGILTDTQYF
TRBV7-2	many	-	TRBJ2-1	TGTGCCAGCAGCTTATCGTTTTTTTCCTACAATGAGCAGTTCTTC	CASSLSFFSYNEQFF
TRBV2	-	TRBD2	TRBJ2-3	TGTGCCAGCAGGGCGCGGACTAGCGGGAAAGCAGATACGCAGTATTTT	CASRARTSGKADTQYF
TRBV2	many	-	TRBJ2-1	TGTGCCAGCAGTGCCTATCTCGCTGAGCAGTTCTTC	CASSAYLAEQFF
TRBV10-2	-	-	TRBJ2-7	TGCGCCAGCAGTGATATGGTGCCCTACGAGCAGTACTTC	CASSDMVPYEQYF
TRBV20-1	few	TRBD2	TRBJ2-3	TGCAGTGCTCTTCTTGGGATAATAGCGGGAGGGGTCGGAGATACGCAGTATTTT	CSALLGIIAGGVGDTQYF
TRBV11-2	few	-	TRBJ2-2	TGTGCCAGCAGCTTAGGTGGGGGGCGGAACACCGGGGAGCTGTTTTTT	CASSLGGGRNTGELFF